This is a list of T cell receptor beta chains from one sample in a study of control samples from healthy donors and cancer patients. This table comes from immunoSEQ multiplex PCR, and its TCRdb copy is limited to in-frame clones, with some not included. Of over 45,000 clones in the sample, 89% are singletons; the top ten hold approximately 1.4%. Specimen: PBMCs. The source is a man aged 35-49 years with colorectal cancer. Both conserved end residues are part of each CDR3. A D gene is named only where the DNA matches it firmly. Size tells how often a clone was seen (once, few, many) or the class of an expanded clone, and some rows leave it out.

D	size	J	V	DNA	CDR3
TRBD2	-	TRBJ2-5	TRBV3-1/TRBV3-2	TGTGCCAGCAGCCCCGGACTAGTGGAGACCCAGTACTTC	CASSPGLVETQYF
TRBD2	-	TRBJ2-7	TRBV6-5	TGTGCCAGCAGTCGGACTAGCGGGGCTACCTACGAGCAGTACTTC	CASSRTSGATYEQYF
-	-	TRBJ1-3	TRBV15	TGTGCCACCAGCAGAGATCCGGGGGGAACGGGAAACACCATATATTTT	CATSRDPGGTGNTIYF
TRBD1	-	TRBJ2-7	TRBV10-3	TGTGCCTCTACCGGGACAGGGAAGTATGGGCAGTACTTC	CASTGTGKYGQYF
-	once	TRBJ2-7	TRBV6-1	TGTGCCAGCAGTGAAAAAAGGGATAGCTCTGACTTC	CASSEKRDSSDF
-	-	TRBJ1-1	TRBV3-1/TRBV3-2	TGTGCCAGCAGCCAAGTATTTCGGCAGGGTAAAAACAGAGGCACTGAAGCTTTCTTT	CASSQVFRQGKNRGTEAFF
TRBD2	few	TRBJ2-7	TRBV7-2	TGTGCCAGCACCACTAGCGGGGGCTACGAGCAGTACTTC	CASTTSGGYEQYF
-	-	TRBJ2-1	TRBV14	TGTGCCAGCAGCCAAGAGACAGGCTCTAAGAGGGACAATGAGCAGTTCTTC	CASSQETGSKRDNEQFF
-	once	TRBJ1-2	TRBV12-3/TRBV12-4	TGTGCCAGCAGTCGCGGACAGCGCTATGGCTACACCTTC	CASSRGQRYGYTF
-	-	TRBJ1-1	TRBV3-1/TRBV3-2	TGTGCCAGCAGCCCTCTCCGGGGCACTGAAGCTTTCTTT	CASSPLRGTEAFF
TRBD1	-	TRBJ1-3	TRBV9	TGTGCCAGCAGCGTAGCTGAGGGGGCCGGAAACACCATATATTTT	CASSVAEGAGNTIYF
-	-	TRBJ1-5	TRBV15	TGTGCCACCAGCAGAGCCGGACAGAGCAATCAGCCCCAGCATTTT	CATSRAGQSNQPQHF
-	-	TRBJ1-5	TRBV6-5	TGTGCCAGCAGAGATACAGGCTATAGCAATCAGCCCCAGCATTTT	CASRDTGYSNQPQHF
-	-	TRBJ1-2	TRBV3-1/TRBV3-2	TGTGCCAGCAGCCGCGGGACCGCTCAAGGCTACACCTTC	CASSRGTAQGYTF
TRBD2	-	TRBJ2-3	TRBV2	TGTGCCAGCAGCTCCGAAAGGGGGACTAGCGGGAAGATAGATACGCAGTATTTT	CASSSERGTSGKIDTQYF
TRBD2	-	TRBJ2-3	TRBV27	TGTGCCAGCAGTTTAAGGACTAGCGGATTCACAGATACGCAGTATTTT	CASSLRTSGFTDTQYF
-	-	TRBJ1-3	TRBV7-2	TGTGCCAGCAGCTTAGGGACAGCTTCTGGAAACACCATATATTTT	CASSLGTASGNTIYF
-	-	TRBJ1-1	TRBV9	TGTGCCAGCAGAGAGGGGTCAATGAACACTGAAGCTTTCTTT	CASREGSMNTEAFF
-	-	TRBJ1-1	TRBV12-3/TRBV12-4	TGTGCCAGCAGTTGGACGGACACTGAAGCTTTCTTT	CASSWTDTEAFF
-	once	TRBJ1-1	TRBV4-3	TGCGCCAGCAGCCAAGATAAGGCAGGCACGGACACTGAAGCTTTCTTT	CASSQDKAGTDTEAFF
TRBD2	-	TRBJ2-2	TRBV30	TGTGCCTGGAACCCGACTAGCCCCGGGGAGCTGTTTTTT	CAWNPTSPGELFF
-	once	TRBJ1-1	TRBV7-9	TGTGCCAGCAGCTTAAAGGGTGCGGGCGGGAACACTGAAGCTTTCTTT	CASSLKGAGGNTEAFF
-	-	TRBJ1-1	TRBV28	TGTGCCAGCAGGTCGGACGGTCTCATGAACACTGAAGCTTTCTTT	CASRSDGLMNTEAFF
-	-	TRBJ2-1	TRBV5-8	TGTGCCAGCAGCTTGCCGGGACAAGGTCGAAGCTCCTACAATGAGCAGTTCTTC	CASSLPGQGRSSYNEQFF
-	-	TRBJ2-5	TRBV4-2	TGTGCCAGCAGCTTACGGCGAGATACACAAGAGACCCAGTACTTC	CASSLRRDTQETQYF
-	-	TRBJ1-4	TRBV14	TGTGCCAGCAGCTCCGATCTCACCGGGAGAAAAGAAAAACTGTTTTTT	CASSSDLTGRKEKLFF
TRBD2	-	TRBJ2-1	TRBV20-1	TGCAGTGCTACTGACGGGAGGGAGGGCCTCTTC	CSATDGREGLF
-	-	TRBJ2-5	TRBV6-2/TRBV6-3	TGTGCCAGCAGTTACTCCTCCTCTACGGGCCAAGAGACCCAGTACTTC	CASSYSSSTGQETQYF
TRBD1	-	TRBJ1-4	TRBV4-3	TGCGCCAGCAGCCAAGACAGGGGGCGAAATGAAAAACTGTTTTTT	CASSQDRGRNEKLFF
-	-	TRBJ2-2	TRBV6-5	TGTGCCAGCAGTCCCTCTAGCCCCAACACCGGGGAGCTGTTTTTT	CASSPSSPNTGELFF
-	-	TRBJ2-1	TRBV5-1	TGCGCCAGCAGCTTGCTAGCGTCTTACAATGAGCAGTTCTTC	CASSLLASYNEQFF